Following are 19 T cell receptor beta chains from one sample sequenced in a study of blood T cells in healthy people across ages (dated by TCRdb to about 2015). The library was obtained by 5' RACE. These reads were obtained on an Illumina HiSeq 2500. A second PCR of about 6 to 11 cycles was run with a J-beta primer mix and a sample-barcoded 5' primer. Using fastp trimming at Q25 and MiXCR clonotype assembly, TCRdb reanalyzed the public sequencing data and kept in-frame beta chains. For every CDR3 protein sequence, its rows merge into one entry that carries the most common genes and DNA. A total of approximately 780,000 distinct CDR3 sequences appear in this sample, 20% to 30% of them only once. Approximately 2.9% of the sample belongs to the ten largest clones. This sample also appeared in a second study, on T cells of mothers and their children.

Sequencing was carried out using blood. These receptors all come from a boy younger than 18 in good health.

This clonotype occurred a few times. V is TRBV29-1 and J is TRBJ2-5; 10 nucleotides align to TRBD2. The J call may be faulty, since TRBJ2-7 better matches the DNA end. CDR3 length: 14 amino acids. The germline V gene has CDR1 SQVTM and CDR2 ANQGSEA. CDR3 in DNA: TGCAGCGTTTCCATAGCGGGGGGTGCCTACGAGCAGTACTTC. It specifies CSVSIAGGAYEQYF.

The rearrangement joins TRBV7-9 to TRBJ1-1, with D possibly matching TRBD1 (5 bases). V lost 1 base and J lost 3, with 12 bases in between. The CDR3 contains 15 residues. Germline V gene lookup returns CDR1 SEHNR and CDR2 FQNEAQ (reference sequence). CDR3 sequence (DNA): TGTGCCAGCAGCTTAGGGGGATCGGGGGACACTGAAGCTTTCTTT. Protein product: CASSLGGSGDTEAFF. The whole variable domain, filled in from reference TRBV7-9 and TRBJ1-1, reads DTGVSQNPRHKITKRGQNVTFRCDPISEHNRLYWYRQTLGQGPEFLTYFQNEAQLEKSRLLSDRFSAERPKGSFSTLEIQRTEQGDSAMYLCASSLGGSGDTEAFFGQGTRLTVV.

The chain joins TRBV6-1 to TRBJ1-2; the D is unclear. Trimming cost V 5 bases and J 3 bases, with 10 bases left between them. CDR1 and CDR2 (germline): MNHNS, SASEGT. The CDR3 is 13 residues long. CDR3: CASSSLTHYGYTF. The CDR3, as DNA: TGTGCCAGCAGTTCGCTGACCCACTATGGCTACACCTTC.

The chain has TRBV25-1 and TRBJ1-5; D unclear. CDR1 and CDR2 (germline): MGHDK, SYGVNS. V lost 1 base and J 0 bases, leaving 4 bases between the germline ends. There are 14 residues in the CDR3. The CDR3 loop reads CASSEWHSNQPQHF. In nucleotides, the CDR3 is TGTGCCAGCAGTGAATGGCATAGCAATCAGCCCCAGCATTTT.

This chain uses TRBV15 with TRBJ2-7, with 9 positions matching TRBD1. This CDR3 comprises 16 residues. Losses at the gene ends were 0 bases for V and 4 bases for J; bases not matched to a gene: 7. CDR1 is LNHNV, CDR2 YYDKDF, per germline (reference sequence). This CDR3 is CATSRDRTGGRYEQYF. CDR3 bases: TGTGCCACCAGCAGAGATCGAACAGGGGGCCGGTACGAGCAGTACTTC.

This clonotype has a handful of counts. The V call is TRBV20-1, the J call TRBJ1-1, with 7 positions matching TRBD1. The ends lost 6 bases at V and 1 base at J; junction bases unmatched: 5. Germline V gene sequence: CDR1 DFQATT, CDR2 SNEGSKA (reference sequence). This CDR3 region has 13 residues. This CDR3 is CSAPDRQNTEAFF. CDR3 nucleotides: TGCAGTGCGCCGGACAGGCAGAACACTGAAGCTTTCTTT.

CDR3 sequence reads: CASSSTGLNYGYTF. CDR3 in DNA: TGCGCCAGCAGCTCGACAGGGTTGAACTATGGCTACACCTTC. This rearrangement joins TRBV5-1 to TRBJ1-2, with TRBD1 identical over 7 bases. With V trimmed by 3 bases and J by 2 bases, 4 bases remained unmatched. The CDR3 totals 14 residues. Per the germline V gene, CDR1 is SGHRS and CDR2 is YFSETQ.

The V and J genes are TRBV7-6 and TRBJ2-4; 14 nucleotides match TRBD2. The CDR3 covers 16 residues. With V trimmed by 5 bases and J by 5 bases, 5 bases remained unmatched. Per germline, CDR1 SGHVS and CDR2 FNYEAQ. CDR3 sequence (DNA): TGTGCCAGCAGCCCAGGGACTAGCGGGGGACAAAACATTCAGTACTTC. This codes for CASSPGTSGGQNIQYF.

CDR3 sequence reads: CSVGGGQSYEQYF. DNA of the CDR3: TGCAGCGTTGGAGGGGGACAATCCTACGAGCAGTACTTC. The rearrangement joins TRBV29-1 to TRBJ2-7; D is perhaps TRBD1 (6 bases). CDR1 is SQVTM, CDR2 ANQGSEA, per germline. This CDR3 spans 13 amino acids. Trimming left V 4 bases short and J 1 base short, with 11 bases between.

Regarding this clonotype: The CDR3 ends on some other residue instead of the conserved phenylalanine or tryptophan, so this is likely a read error. The chain links TRBV27 to TRBJ2-2; possible D gene TRBD1, 5 bases. The CDR3 spans 12 residues. Germline V gene sequence: CDR1 MNHEY, CDR2 SMNVEV (reference sequence). Between the trimmed V and J ends, which lost 6 bases and 7 bases, there was a span of 9 bases. The CDR3 spells CASRQGDGELFL. In DNA form, the CDR3 reads TGTGCCAGCAGGCAGGGTGACGGGGAGCTGTTTCTT.

The chain links TRBV4-2 to TRBJ2-7, with D perhaps TRBD2 (7 bases). The J call could be wrong; TRBJ2-1 is a better fit for the DNA end. The CDR3 sequence is 15 residues long. Germline V gene data show CDR1 as LGHNA and CDR2 as YNFKEQ. CDR3 residues: CASSQEGGAGNEQFF. The CDR3 DNA sequence: TGTGCCAGCAGCCAAGAAGGGGGGGCGGGGAATGAGCAGTTCTTC.

A few counts support this clonotype. At one end, the junction sequence differs from germline, possibly due to a read error. This chain links TRBV7-3 with TRBJ2-3; 10 bases are a match to TRBD1. The CDR3 has 16 residues. Germline CDR1 reads SGHTA; CDR2 reads FQGTGA. CDR3 in amino acids: CAGSWGTGVATDTQYF. The DNA of the CDR3 is TGTGCCGGCAGCTGGGGGACAGGGGTAGCCACAGATACGCAGTATTTT.

This clonotype was found a few times. The chain links TRBV20-1 to TRBJ2-4; TRBD2 matches at 8 bases. From germline, CDR1 is DFQATT and CDR2 SNEGSKA (reference sequence). With V trimmed by 5 bases and J by 8 bases, 14 bases remained unmatched. CDR3 length equals 15 residues. This chain's CDR3 is CSAFERQRGLDIQYF. DNA of the CDR3: TGCAGTGCTTTCGAAAGGCAGCGGGGGTTAGACATTCAGTACTTC.

A few counts support this clonotype. The V gene is TRBV27, the J gene TRBJ2-5, with 11 positions matching TRBD1. CDR1 and CDR2 (germline): MNHEY, SMNVEV (reference sequence). The junction had 13 bases not matched to a gene; V was cut back by 5 bases and J by 2 bases. This CDR3 is built from 18 residues. The CDR3 sequence is CASSQPGQGGIWQETQYF. In DNA, the CDR3 is TGTGCCAGCAGTCAACCGGGACAGGGGGGAATCTGGCAAGAGACCCAGTACTTC.

The genes are TRBV3-1 and TRBJ2-5, with 8 bases that match TRBD2. Trimming at V came to 1 base and at J to 2 bases, leaving 6 bases not matched to a gene. Germline loops: CDR1 LGHDT, CDR2 YNNKEL (reference sequence). This CDR3 comprises 16 residues. The CDR3 here is CASSQGSGGLQETQYF. The CDR3 coding sequence is TGTGCCAGCAGCCAAGGAAGCGGGGGACTTCAAGAGACCCAGTACTTC.

Turning to this clonotype: Without the conserved terminal phenylalanine or tryptophan, this CDR3 likely stems from a read error. The genes are TRBV9 and TRBJ2-1, with TRBD2 identical over 7 bases. Germline assignment: CDR1 SGDLS and CDR2 YYNGEE. The CDR3 spans 16 residues. The J segment lost 8 bases and the V segment lost 0 bases, leaving 11 bases of the junction unmatched. CDR3 sequence: CASSVDEAGDVDEQFS. CDR3 nucleotide sequence: TGTGCCAGCAGCGTAGATGAGGCGGGAGATGTGGATGAGCAGTTCTCC.

The V gene is TRBV28, the J gene TRBJ2-7; tentatively, D is TRBD2 (5 bases). CDR3 length: 11 residues. The V gene lost 3 bases and the J gene lost 6 bases, with 6 bases spanning the gap. Germline CDR1 reads MDHEN; CDR2 reads SYDVKM. The CDR3 bases are TGTGCCAGCAGTTTGAGGGCCGAGCAGTACTTC. It yields the protein CASSLRAEQYF.

The chain has TRBV12-3 or TRBV12-4 and TRBJ2-7, with a possible D match to TRBD1 (5 bases). This CDR3 comprises 11 residues. V lost 6 bases and J lost 7, with 10 bases in between. The CDR3 reads CASRRQTEQYF. The CDR3 DNA reads TGTGCCAGCAGGAGACAGACTGAGCAGTACTTC.

This clonotype appeared a few times. The rearrangement joins TRBV2 to TRBJ2-6; D is undetermined. V lost 5 bases to trimming and J lost 0 bases, with 5 bases between them. Germline-derived CDR1 and CDR2 are SNHLY and FYNNEI. The length of the CDR3 is 14 residues. The CDR3: CASSSNSGANVLTF. In nucleotides, the CDR3 is TGTGCCAGCAGTTCAAACTCTGGGGCCAACGTCCTGACTTTC.